This T cell receptor beta chain was documented in a study of Graves' ophthalmopathy and Graves' hyperthyroidism. General observations from the study: Detection in blood was also observed for most expanded thyroid clonotypes above 0.001 frequency. Ophthalmopathy progression was predicted by the model at more than 55% sensitivity and approximately 72% specificity.

On this clonotype: As yet, its antigen is unknown.

Sampling about 9.7 ml of fresh peripheral blood provided the PBMCs. Trimming removed 5 bases at V and 7 bases at J, with 18 bases between. There are 14 residues in the CDR3. Germline lookup yields CDR1 SGHRS and CDR2 YFSETQ. RNA transcripts served as template for amplifying TCR beta CDR3 sequences. Investigators did first-round RT-PCR with HTBI primers, then second-round multiplex PCR. In TCRdb, the multiplex PCR reads were re-called with MiXCR into one record per CDR3 protein. The repertoire has roughly 500,000 distinct CDR3 sequences, approximately 15% of them found once; the top ten carry over 8%. The sample consisted of blood. The clonotype originates from a woman aged 25 to 39 with Graves' ophthalmopathy. The chain carries TRBV5-1 and TRBJ1-1, with a tentative D call TRBD1 (6 bases). The CDR3 DNA is TGCGCCAGCAGTCCCCGGGACACCGTCCTTGAAGCTTTCTTT. It yields the protein CASSPRDTVLEAFF.